What follows are 9 T cell receptor beta chains derived from one specimen sequenced in a study of blood T cell repertoires in COVID-19. TCRdb keeps only in-frame clones here, not all; method: immunoSEQ multiplex PCR. The sample lists 130,000 or so clones; more than 60% were seen once. The sequencing sample was made of peripheral blood. The receptors were gathered from a woman in her 70s with acute or convalescent COVID-19.

The rearrangement links TRBV7-9 to TRBJ1-2, with 12 positions matching TRBD1. Trimming removed 1 base from V and 6 bases from J; junction bases left unmatched: 6. Germline V lookup: CDR1 SEHNR, CDR2 FQNEAQ (reference sequence). This CDR3 is built from 16 residues. The CDR3 protein is CASSLDGTGGADGYTF. The CDR3 bases are TGTGCCAGCAGCTTAGATGGGACAGGGGGCGCCGATGGCTACACCTTC.

The rearrangement joins TRBV10-3 to TRBJ2-7, with TRBD1 as a possible D gene (5 bases). Trimming removed 8 bases at V and 4 bases at J, with 18 bases between. This CDR3 has 14 amino acids. Per germline, CDR1 ENHRY and CDR2 SYGVKD. The CDR3 DNA is TGTGCCATCGCCCCCGATGGGGCTGTTTACGAGCAGTACTTC. Amino acids: CAIAPDGAVYEQYF.

The chain is built from TRBV6-5 and TRBJ2-1, with 8 positions matching TRBD1. The CDR3 consists of 13 residues. The junction had 13 bases not matched to a gene; V was cut back by 8 bases and J by 13 bases. The germline V gene encodes CDR1 MNHEY and CDR2 SVGAGI. Written as DNA, the CDR3 is TGTGCCAGCGCCTTTCAGGGGGCCCGGTACCAGTTCTTC. Its protein product is CASAFQGARYQFF.

This clone was detected once. The chain has TRBV19 and TRBJ1-2; D unresolved. V was cut by 8 bases and J by 7 bases, with 11 bases left in between. This CDR3 spans 11 amino acids. Germline V gives CDR1 LNHDA, CDR2 SQIVND (reference sequence). The CDR3 region is CASGVRGGYTF. In DNA form, the CDR3 reads TGTGCCAGTGGGGTCCGGGGTGGCTACACCTTC.

This clone has more than one count but fewer than ten. V and J are TRBV10-3 and TRBJ1-1; TRBD1 matches at 7 bases. This CDR3 has 14 amino acids. With 6 bases clipped from V and 0 bases from J, the junction kept 4 bases outside the gene matches. From germline, CDR1 is ENHRY and CDR2 SYGVKD. The CDR3, as DNA: TGTGCCATCAGCCCGGGACAGTTGAACACTGAAGCTTTCTTT. This sequence encodes CAISPGQLNTEAFF.

The genes are TRBV13 and TRBJ2-1, with D possibly TRBD2 on 5 matching bases. The CDR3 totals 17 residues. Trimming stripped 4 bases from V and 7 bases from J, with 23 bases between. Germline values: CDR1 PRHDT, CDR2 FYEKMQ (reference sequence). The CDR3 spells CASSSWEKSGPRNEQFF. CDR3 DNA: TGTGCCAGCAGCTCCTGGGAAAAGAGCGGCCCACGGAATGAGCAGTTCTTC.

This clone was picked up a small number of times. The chain uses TRBV12-3 or TRBV12-4 and TRBJ1-2, with D unresolved. The CDR3 covers 13 residues. Trimming shortened V by 3 bases and J by 0 bases, and 5 bases separated the two germline ends. This CDR3 reads CASSFTANYGYTF. As DNA, the CDR3 is TGTGCCAGCAGTTTCACAGCTAACTATGGCTACACCTTC.

The chain links TRBV30 to TRBJ2-1; 15 nucleotides match TRBD2. CDR1 and CDR2 from the germline V gene are GTSNPN and SVGIG (reference sequence). The CDR3 runs to 15 residues. The V and J ends lost 3 bases and 4 bases, in that order; junction bases with no gene match: 1. CDR3 sequence reads: CAWRGLAGGYNEQFF. CDR3 nucleotides: TGTGCCTGGAGGGGACTAGCGGGAGGTTACAATGAGCAGTTCTTC.

The chain combines TRBV5-4 with TRBJ1-2; tentatively, D is TRBD1 (5 bases). CDR1 and CDR2 (germline): SGHNT, YYREEE (reference sequence). Trimming pared 4 bases from V and 3 bases from J, leaving 10 bases between. The CDR3 covers 13 residues. The CDR3 sequence: CASSDWGDYGYTF. The CDR3 region has the DNA TGTGCCAGCAGCGACTGGGGCGACTATGGCTACACCTTC.